This T cell receptor (beta chain) comes out of a study of CD8+CD57+ T cells in acquired aplastic anemia. CDR3 and TCR beta VDJ profiling relied on genomic DNA as the template. TCRdb ran MiXCR on the reads and lists one entry per CDR3 protein. The top ten clones hold approximately 32% of a sample with over 200,000 distinct CDR3 sequences, around 60% of them seen once. Notes on this clonotype: Antigen unknown.

Overall study results and limits: Patients did not significantly differ from controls in CD8+ Simpson's diversity.

The source of this sequence is a human donor in good health. Sequences were obtained from sorted CD4+, CD8+, or CD8+CD57+ T cells (not recorded which) from PBMCs.

CDR3 protein: CASSQVLTGEYGYTF. DNA of the CDR3: TGTGCCAGCAGCCAGGTACTGACAGGGGAGTATGGCTACACCTTC. The chain combines TRBV14 with TRBJ1-2, with TRBD1 identical over 8 bases. Germline V gene data show CDR1 as SGHDN and CDR2 as FVKESK. The CDR3 has 15 residues. V shed 3 bases and J 5 bases; nucleotides not matched to a gene: 8. Supplemented by reference TRBV14 and TRBJ1-2, the full variable domain reads EAGVTQFPSHSVIEKGQTVTLRCDPISGHDNLYWYRRVMGKEIKFLLHFVKESKQDESGMPNNRFLAERTGGTYSTLKVQPAELEDSGVYFCASSQVLTGEYGYTFGSGTRLTVV.